The entry that follows covers one TCR beta chain sequence. What it binds is not known. Germline V gene lookup returns CDR1 ENHRY and CDR2 SYGVKD. This CDR3 contains 13 residues. Trimming pared 5 bases from V and 3 bases from J, leaving 9 bases between. In TCRdb, the reads were re-called with MiXCR into one record per CDR3 protein. The table shows about half a million distinct CDR3 sequences, with about 42% occurring only once. The record originates from a study of T cell repertoires in cytomegalovirus infection. Study context: Both recently identified HLA-C-restricted and well-studied HLA-B-restricted CMV epitopes were used in the study.

Source: cultured PBMCs, taken from culture after CMV antigen stimulation. The sequence was collected from a human donor in good health (CMV status not recorded). Some clones in this sample may be carry-over from other donors' samples. This sequence joins TRBV10-3 and TRBJ2-3; the D is unclear. The CDR3 DNA reads as TGTGCCATCAGTCAACCTCAAACAGATACGCAGTATTTT. It translates to CAISQPQTDTQYF.